This T cell receptor beta chain was captured by sequencing in a study of control samples from healthy donors and cancer patients. TCRdb's copy holds only in-frame clones and misses some; the assay was immunoSEQ multiplex PCR. The profile covers over 65,000 clones, with approximately 94% appearing a single time and approximately 6% taken by the ten largest. Germline V gene data show CDR1 as SGHVS and CDR2 as FQNEAQ. The V and J ends lost 1 base and 4 bases respectively, with 9 bases between them. The CDR3 length is 14 residues. The clonotype was recovered from a woman in her forties in good health. This sequence joins TRBV7-8 and TRBJ2-3; D gene uncertain. Sequencing used blood. CDR3 nucleotide sequence: TGTGCCAGCAGCTTAGTTGCTATGTCAGATACGCAGTATTTT. It encodes CASSLVAMSDTQYF. Filled out from reference TRBV7-8 and TRBJ2-3, the complete variable domain reads GAGVSQSPRYKVAKRGQDVALRCDPISGHVSLFWYQQALGQGPEFLTYFQNEAQLDKSGLPSDRFFAERPEGSVSTLKIQRTQQEDSAVYLCASSLVAMSDTQYFGPGTRLTVL.